One and the same sample provided the 27 T cell receptor beta chains below, sequenced in a study of patients and donors after allogeneic stem cell transplantation. TCRdb reprocessed the RT-PCR reads via MiXCR and lists one record per CDR3 protein. The repertoire holds over 200,000 distinct CDR3 sequences, with more than 35% as singletons. The sample taken for sequencing was blood, either unsorted or a sorted T cell fraction (not recorded which). These receptors were collected from a human donor who was either an allogeneic HSCT recipient or a stem cell or donor lymphocyte infusion donor (not recorded which). It is not recorded whose cells these are; they may come from a transplant donor.

The chain couples TRBV21-1 to TRBJ1-4. TRBV21-1 is a known pseudogene. This CDR3 is 19 amino acids long. In DNA form, the CDR3 reads TGTGCCAGCCTCTTCAACGACAGCCTCTTAGCGGTAACTAATGAAAAACTGTTTTTT. This translates into CASLFNDSLLAVTNEKLFF.

The gene calls are TRBV20-1 and TRBJ2-1, with TRBD2 identical over 12 bases. The CDR3 contains 17 residues. The ends lost 0 bases at V and 8 bases at J; junction bases unmatched: 11. CDR1 and CDR2 (germline): DFQATT, SNEGSKA (reference sequence). The CDR3 DNA follows: TGCAGTGCTAGAGACCCCCTAGCGGGGGGGCCTTGGTATGAGCAGTTCTTC. Translating it yields CSARDPLAGGPWYEQFF.

This clonotype was detected only a few times. The chain combines TRBV12-3 or TRBV12-4 with TRBJ1-4; D not resolved. The germline V and J ends were trimmed by 6 bases and 2 bases, with 10 bases remaining between them. This CDR3 region has 14 residues. The CDR3 region is CASSWYGTNEKLFF. CDR3 DNA sequence: TGTGCCAGCAGCTGGTACGGCACTAATGAAAAACTGTTTTTT.

This clonotype appeared a few times. The genes are TRBV5-1 and TRBJ1-6; D unclear. The CDR3 consists of 13 residues. Looked up from germline, CDR1 is SGHRS and CDR2 is YFSETQ. The V and J ends lost 2 bases and 10 bases respectively, with 10 bases between them. As DNA, the CDR3 is TGCGCCAGCAGCTTTGGGGAGGGCTCACCCCTCCACTTT. Its protein product is CASSFGEGSPLHF. The variable domain in full, completed from reference TRBV5-1 and TRBJ1-6, reads KAGVTQTPRYLIKTRGQQVTLSCSPISGHRSVSWYQQTPGQGLQFLFEYFSETQRNKGNFPGRFSGRQFSNSRSEMNVSTLELGDSALYLCASSFGEGSPLHFGNGTRLTVT.

The chain couples TRBV5-1 to TRBJ2-7, with D perhaps given as TRBD1 or TRBD2 (5 bases each). V lost 4 bases to trimming and J lost 6 bases, with 14 bases between them. This CDR3 contains 13 residues. Germline CDR1 is SGHRS and CDR2 is YFSETQ. CDR3 nucleotides: TGCGCCAGCAGCCCGATATGGGGGAGCGAGCAGTACTTC. Translating gives CASSPIWGSEQYF.

The sample holds a few counts of this clonotype. V gene TRBV9 combines with J gene TRBJ1-2; TRBD1 matches at 8 bases. The V segment lost 4 bases and the J segment 6 bases; nucleotides outside the gene matches: 8. This CDR3 comprises 14 residues. Germline assignment: CDR1 SGDLS and CDR2 YYNGEE. The CDR3 region has the DNA TGTGCCAGCAGCCCCCGGACAGGGTTGGATGGCTACACCTTC. It codes for CASSPRTGLDGYTF.

There are a few counts of this clonotype. The chain is built from TRBV18 and TRBJ1-2, with no clear D. The CDR3 is 15 residues long. V was shortened by 0 bases and J by 2 bases, with 10 bases between the two germline ends. The germline gives CDR1 KGHSH, CDR2 LQKENI. CDR3 protein: CASSPPGSLNYGYTF. For the CDR3, the DNA is TGTGCCAGCTCACCACCGGGGTCACTCAACTATGGCTACACCTTC.

This clonotype was detected only a few times. V is TRBV18 and J is TRBJ1-4, with D possibly being TRBD1 (5 bases). Per germline, CDR1 KGHSH and CDR2 LQKENI. The V end was cut by 5 bases, the J end by 5 bases, with 15 bases between. The CDR3 contains 15 residues. The DNA of the CDR3 is TGTGCCAGCTCATTAGACCGACAGAAAAATGAAAAACTGTTTTTT. Residues: CASSLDRQKNEKLFF.

A single count supports this clonotype. This rearrangement joins TRBV12-3 or TRBV12-4 to TRBJ1-1; D may be TRBD1 (5 bases). Between the trimmed V and J ends, which lost 6 bases and 13 bases, there was a span of 18 bases. This CDR3 comprises 12 residues. The CDR3 DNA reads as TGTGCCAGCAGCCCTCCAGGCTGGGGGGTTTTCTTT. It codes for CASSPPGWGVFF.

This clonotype was counted between two and nine times. J is TRBJ1-5 and V is TRBV28; D ambiguous. Trimming stripped 3 bases from V and 7 bases from J, with 13 bases between. The CDR3 spans 14 residues. CDR1 MDHEN and CDR2 SYDVKM come from the germline V gene. CDR3: CASSFRPGGQPQHF. As DNA, the CDR3 is TGTGCCAGCAGTTTTCGTCCCGGAGGGCAGCCCCAGCATTTT.

This rearrangement joins TRBV28 to TRBJ2-6; 9 bases align to TRBD1. Germline V lookup: CDR1 MDHEN, CDR2 SYDVKM. There are 18 residues in the CDR3. J was trimmed by 0 bases and V by 1 base; bases with no gene match: 4. The CDR3 protein is CASSLYGTGTSGANVLTF. CDR3 sequence (DNA): TGTGCCAGCAGTTTATACGGGACAGGGACCTCTGGGGCCAACGTCCTGACTTTC. Using reference TRBV28 and TRBJ2-6 for the parts outside the CDR3, the full variable domain is DVKVTQSSRYLVKRTGEKVFLECVQDMDHENMFWYRQDPGLGLRLIYFSYDVKMKEKGDIPEGYSVSREKKERFSLILESASTNQTSMYLCASSLYGTGTSGANVLTFGAGSRLTVL.

This clonotype has more than one count but fewer than ten. The chain carries TRBV4-3 and TRBJ1-4; maybe TRBD1 (5 bases). Germline V gene data show CDR1 as LGHNA and CDR2 as YSLEER. Trimming stripped 2 bases from V and 5 bases from J, with 12 bases between. The CDR3 covers 15 residues. The CDR3 sequence is CASSQRQLRNEKLFF. In DNA, the CDR3 is TGCGCCAGCAGCCAAAGACAGCTTCGGAATGAAAAACTGTTTTTT.

This chain uses TRBV20-1 with TRBJ2-1; D gene uncertain. Germline V gene data show CDR1 as DFQATT and CDR2 as SNEGSKA (reference sequence). The CDR3 extends over 14 amino acids. The V end lost 5 bases, the J end lost 0 bases, and 11 bases lay between the germline ends. CDR3 protein: CSALDTFSYNEQFF. The CDR3 DNA sequence: TGCAGTGCTTTAGACACATTCTCCTACAATGAGCAGTTCTTC.

This clonotype appeared a few times. J is TRBJ1-3 and V is TRBV7-9; 8 nucleotides agree with TRBD1. This CDR3 is 15 amino acids long. V was pared by 4 bases and J by 5 bases, with 7 bases of the junction left unmatched. Germline V CDR1 and CDR2: SEHNR, FQNEAQ (reference sequence). This CDR3 reads CASSSQGALRNTIYF. The CDR3 nucleotides read TGTGCCAGCAGCTCCCAGGGGGCCCTACGAAACACCATATATTTT.

The chain carries TRBV10-3 and TRBJ2-2; possible D gene TRBD1, 6 bases. The CDR3 length is 14 residues. Trimming took 6 bases from V and 8 from J, leaving 16 bases between them. Germline-derived CDR1 and CDR2 are ENHRY and SYGVKD. CDR3 sequence reads: CAISYRDLRGELFF. CDR3 DNA sequence: TGTGCCATCAGCTACAGGGACCTCAGGGGGGAGCTGTTTTTT.

CDR3 protein: CAIRADRGSYEQYF. For the CDR3, the DNA is TGTGCCATCAGGGCGGACAGGGGATCCTACGAGCAGTACTTC. J is TRBJ2-7 and V is TRBV10-3; 9 nucleotides agree with TRBD1. Looked up from germline, CDR1 is ENHRY and CDR2 is SYGVKD. CDR3 size: 14 residues. Trimming cost V 6 bases and J 1 base; bases outside gene matches: 4.

This clonotype was detected a few times. The chain links TRBV14 to TRBJ1-6; D gene ambiguous. Trimming removed 4 bases from V and 7 bases from J, with 14 bases in between. Germline V CDR1 and CDR2: SGHDN, FVKESK. The CDR3 is made up of 15 amino acids. CDR3 sequence reads: CASSLFSQPNSPLHF. CDR3 DNA: TGTGCCAGCAGCCTATTTTCGCAGCCAAATTCACCCCTCCACTTT.

V usage is TRBV14 and J usage is TRBJ1-3, with D possibly matching TRBD1 (5 bases). V gave up 0 bases and J gave up 0 bases, with 9 bases separating them. CDR3 length equals 16 residues. CDR1 is SGHDN and CDR2 is FVKESK in the germline V gene. In nucleotides, the CDR3 is TGTGCCAGCAGCCAAGACGACAGCTTCTCTGGAAACACCATATATTTT. Residues: CASSQDDSFSGNTIYF.

This chain links TRBV3-1 with TRBJ1-4, with D perhaps TRBD1 (5 bases). The germline V gene has CDR1 LGHDT and CDR2 YNNKEL (reference sequence). The CDR3 totals 14 residues. V gave up 1 base and J gave up 8 bases, with 11 bases separating them. CDR3 sequence (DNA): TGTGCCAGCAGCCAAGCGGGGGGAAGCGAAAAACTGTTTTTT. It specifies CASSQAGGSEKLFF.

The chain recombines TRBV4-1 with TRBJ2-2; D is possibly TRBD2 (6 bases). Germline V gene sequence: CDR1 MGHRA, CDR2 YSYEKL. The CDR3 contains 15 residues. Trimming removed 6 bases at V and 1 base at J, with 12 bases between. The DNA of the CDR3 is TGCGCCAGCAGTTGGGGGGTGGAGAACACCGGGGAGCTGTTTTTT. Translation gives CASSWGVENTGELFF.

The rearrangement joins TRBV15 to TRBJ2-2, with a tentative D call TRBD2 (5 bases). Germline CDR1 LNHNV, CDR2 YYDKDF (reference sequence). The V end was cut by 4 bases, the J end by 5 bases, with 11 bases between. This CDR3 spans 14 amino acids. CDR3 in DNA: TGTGCCACCAGCAAAGCTAGCCGTACCGGGGAGCTGTTTTTT. It specifies CATSKASRTGELFF.

This clonotype was observed a few times. The chain recombines TRBV15 with TRBJ1-4; D possibly corresponds to TRBD1 (6 bases). In germline, CDR1 is LNHNV, CDR2 YYDKDF (reference sequence). CDR3 size: 18 residues. Between the trimmed V and J ends, which lost 0 bases and 3 bases, there was a span of 17 bases. The CDR3 protein is CATSRDRGGRAPNEKLFF. The CDR3 region has the DNA TGTGCCACCAGCAGAGATCGGGGGGGCAGGGCCCCTAATGAAAAACTGTTTTTT.

The table lists this clonotype with a few counts. The chain couples TRBV28 to TRBJ1-5; 8 positions match TRBD1. Trimming took 2 bases from V and 0 from J; bases not matched to a gene: 9. CDR3 length: 18 residues. The germline CDR1 and CDR2 sequences are MDHEN and SYDVKM. CDR3 loop: CASSLATWTGRSNQPQHF. For the CDR3, the DNA is TGTGCCAGCAGTTTAGCGACTTGGACAGGGCGTAGCAATCAGCCCCAGCATTTT.

This clonotype was seen more than once but under ten times. V is TRBV5-1 and J is TRBJ2-7; no clear D gene. Germline V CDR1 and CDR2: SGHRS, YFSETQ. V lost 1 base, J lost 1 base, and 9 bases lay in between. The CDR3 runs 14 residues. CDR3 protein: CASSLPGRSYEQYF. Here the CDR3 DNA reads TGCGCCAGCAGCTTGCCAGGAAGATCCTACGAGCAGTACTTC.

This clonotype was counted only a few times. The chain links TRBV12-3 or TRBV12-4 to TRBJ1-6; a weak D match, TRBD1 (6 bases). The V end lost 3 bases, the J end lost 7 bases, and 10 bases lay between the germline ends. The CDR3 spans 14 residues. CDR3 coding DNA: TGTGCCAGCAGTTTCAACAGGGTGAATTCACCCCTCCACTTT. This encodes CASSFNRVNSPLHF.

The rearrangement uses TRBV7-9 and TRBJ1-1; TRBD1 aligns across 7 bases. The CDR3 covers 16 residues. V was clipped by 5 bases and J by 0 bases; unmatched bases: 9. CDR1 and CDR2 from the germline V gene are SEHNR and FQNEAQ (reference sequence). Here the CDR3 DNA reads TGTGCCAGCAGCCCTCGACAGGGCGCCATGAACACTGAAGCTTTCTTT. Residues: CASSPRQGAMNTEAFF.

There are a few counts of this clonotype. DNA of the CDR3: TGTGCCAGCAGCGTAGCCCTACAGGGGGGAGGCTACACCTTC. It is translated as CASSVALQGGGYTF. The chain has TRBV9 and TRBJ1-2, with TRBD1 matching over 8 bases. This CDR3 is built from 14 residues. Unmatched junction bases numbered 6, after V lost 0 bases and J lost 8 bases. Germline-derived CDR1 and CDR2 are SGDLS and YYNGEE.